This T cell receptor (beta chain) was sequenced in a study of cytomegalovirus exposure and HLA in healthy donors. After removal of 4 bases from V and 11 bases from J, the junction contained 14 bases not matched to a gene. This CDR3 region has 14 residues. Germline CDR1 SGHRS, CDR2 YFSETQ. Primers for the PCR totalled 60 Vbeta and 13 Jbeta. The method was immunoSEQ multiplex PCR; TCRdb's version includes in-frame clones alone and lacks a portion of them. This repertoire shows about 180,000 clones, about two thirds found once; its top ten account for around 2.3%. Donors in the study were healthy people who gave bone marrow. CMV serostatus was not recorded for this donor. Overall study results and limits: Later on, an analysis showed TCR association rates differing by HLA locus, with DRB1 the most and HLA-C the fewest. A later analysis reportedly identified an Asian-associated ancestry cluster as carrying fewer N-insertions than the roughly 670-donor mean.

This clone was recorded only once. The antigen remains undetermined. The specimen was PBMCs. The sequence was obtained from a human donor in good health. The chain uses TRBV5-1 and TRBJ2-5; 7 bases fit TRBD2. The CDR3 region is CASSLRGEAGEQYF. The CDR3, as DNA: TGCGCCAGCAGCCTACGGGGGGAGGCGGGGGAGCAGTACTTC.